These T cell receptor beta chains were read from a single sample in a study of shared clonotypes between healthy human individuals. Here immunoSEQ multiplex PCR was the method, and the copy in TCRdb shows in-frame clones only, minus some. The sample holds roughly 1,500,000 clones; about 98.5% are singletons and the top ten take around 0.38%. The sample comprised naive CD4+ T cells sorted from blood. The receptors derive from a young man in good health. Each CDR3 is given with its conserved first and last residue. The order of the fields is clone size, V gene, J gene, D gene, CDR3 protein, CDR3 DNA. The D gene is left open where the match is weak. Not all rows give a size; the values are once, few, many and, for expanded clones, a class.

>.|TRBV6-5|TRBJ2-1|.
CASGIWGNEQFF
TGTGCCAGCGGCATTTGGGGCAATGAGCAGTTCTTC
>.|TRBV5-5|TRBJ2-7|.
CASSVSPGHNYEQYF
TGTGCCAGCAGCGTTTCGCCGGGACACAACTACGAGCAGTACTTC
>.|TRBV5-1|TRBJ2-3|.
CASSFQATAASTDTQYF
TGCGCCAGCAGCTTCCAGGCTACCGCGGCTAGCACAGATACGCAGTATTTT
>.|TRBV7-9|TRBJ1-5|TRBD1
CASSSGADRASNQPQHF
TGTGCCAGCAGCTCAGGGGCGGACAGGGCTAGCAATCAGCCCCAGCATTTT
>once|TRBV4-1|TRBJ2-3|TRBD2
CASSQDQGVAGDSFTDTQYF
TGCGCCAGCAGCCAAGATCAAGGCGTGGCGGGGGATTCTTTCACAGATACGCAGTATTTT
>.|TRBV25-1|TRBJ2-4|.
CASSAGQNSLAKNIQYF
TGTGCCAGCAGTGCCGGACAGAATAGTTTAGCCAAAAACATTCAGTACTTC
>.|TRBV19|TRBJ1-1|.
CASSPGARNTEAFF
TGTGCCAGTAGCCCAGGGGCGCGGAACACTGAAGCTTTCTTT
>.|TRBV2|TRBJ1-5|.
CASSDLGHSNQPQHF
TGTGCCAGCAGTGATCTGGGGCATAGCAATCAGCCCCAGCATTTT
>once|TRBV25-1|TRBJ1-3|TRBD1
CASSETGQGNTIYF
TGTGCCAGCAGTGAGACGGGACAGGGAAACACCATATATTTT
>.|TRBV29-1|TRBJ2-1|.
CSSGLQDSYNEQFF
TGCAGCTCAGGTCTTCAAGACTCCTACAATGAGCAGTTCTTC
>.|TRBV19|TRBJ2-5|.
CASSMAGRQETQYF
TGTGCCAGTAGTATGGCCGGACGGCAAGAGACCCAGTACTTC
>.|TRBV19|TRBJ2-3|TRBD2
CASSALGLAGGLSTDTQYF
TGTGCCAGTAGTGCCCTGGGACTAGCGGGAGGCCTTAGCACAGATACGCAGTATTTT